These T cell receptor beta chains were read from a single sample in a study of shared T cell receptors in the human thymus. The method was immunoSEQ multiplex PCR; TCRdb's version includes in-frame clones alone and lacks a portion of them. The data hold some 700,000 clones, with approximately 90% observed a single time. A further study also used this sample, focusing on human thymus T cells.

Sequenced: thymocytes. Receptor source: a boy in the first two years of life with a congenital heart defect. Each CDR3 is given with its conserved first and last residue. Fields, in order: V gene, J gene, D gene, clone size, CDR3 DNA, CDR3 protein. A D gene is named only where the DNA matches it firmly. The size field is filled for only some rows; it gives once, few, many or a size class.

>TRBV12-5|TRBJ2-5|TRBD1|NA
TGTGCTAGTGGTTTGGTAAGAGGGCAGGGGGCCCCAGGGACCCAGTACTTC
CASGLVRGQGAPGTQYF
>TRBV7-3|TRBJ2-1|NA|NA
TGTGCCAGCAGCTCAACGGCTTACAGTGAGCAGTTCTTC
CASSSTAYSEQFF
>TRBV18|TRBJ2-1|TRBD2|NA
TGTGCCAGCTCGCCGGGTCGGGAGGAGGACAATGAGCAGTTCTTC
CASSPGREEDNEQFF
>TRBV6-1|TRBJ1-5|NA|NA
TGTGCCAGCAGTGAAGGGTGGGGGGATAGCAATCAGCCCCAGCATTTT
CASSEGWGDSNQPQHF
>TRBV6-4|TRBJ1-2|TRBD1|NA
TGTGCCAGCAGCGACAGGGGATATGGCTACACCTTC
CASSDRGYGYTF
>TRBV9|TRBJ2-7|TRBD1|NA
TGTGCCAGCAGCCCGGACAGGGACTACGAGCAGTACTTC
CASSPDRDYEQYF
>TRBV6-5|TRBJ2-1|TRBD2|NA
TGTGCCAGCAGTTACTCGGACGGGAGGGCAAAGGATGAGCAGTTCTTC
CASSYSDGRAKDEQFF
>TRBV4-3|TRBJ2-2|NA|few
TGCGCCAGCAGCGTACTAGCTGTCGGGGAGCTGTTTTTT
CASSVLAVGELFF
>TRBV7-2|TRBJ2-1|NA|NA
TGTGCCAGCAGGCGGAATCGGAGCTCCTACAATGAGCAGTTCTTC
CASRRNRSSYNEQFF
>TRBV5-6|TRBJ2-1|NA|NA
TGTGCCAGCAGCTTCGTGACTGCAAACAATGAGCAGTTCTTC
CASSFVTANNEQFF
>TRBV19|TRBJ1-1|NA|once
TGTGCCAGCGGAGAAGGGGGAACTGAAGCTTTCTTT
CASGEGGTEAFF
>TRBV7-9|TRBJ2-5|TRBD2|NA
TGTGCCAGCAGCGTACTAGCGGGAGGGGAGACCCAGTACTTC
CASSVLAGGETQYF
>TRBV29-1|TRBJ2-2|NA|NA
TGCAGCGCAAGGGGGAAGGGGTACACCGGGGAGCTGTTTTTT
CSARGKGYTGELFF
>TRBV7-3|TRBJ2-1|NA|NA
TGTGCCAGCAGCCGACTGGGGGGGGCGGAGGACAATGAGCAGTTCTTC
CASSRLGGAEDNEQFF
>TRBV4-3|TRBJ2-7|TRBD2|NA
TGCGCCAGCAGCCCCACCCCGGTTAGCGGGAGGACCTACGAGCAGTACTTC
CASSPTPVSGRTYEQYF
>TRBV7-8|TRBJ2-2|TRBD2|NA
TGTGCCAGCAGCTTAGTGGGACTAGCGAGGAACACCGGGGAGCTGTTTTTT
CASSLVGLARNTGELFF
>TRBV6-1|TRBJ2-2|NA|once
TGTGCCAGCAGTTCTGGGAGCGGGGAGCTGTTTTTT
CASSSGSGELFF
>TRBV18|TRBJ2-2|NA|NA
TGTGCCAGCTCACTAAGGGACTTAGCTAATGACACCGGGGAGCTGTTTTTT
CASSLRDLANDTGELFF
>TRBV11-3|TRBJ2-3|TRBD2|NA
TGTGCCAGCAGCTACTGGGGACTAGTTGATACGCAGTATTTT
CASSYWGLVDTQYF
>TRBV4-3|TRBJ1-1|NA|NA
TGCGCCAGCAGCCGGAAGCGGATGAACACTGAAGCTTTCTTT
CASSRKRMNTEAFF
>TRBV4-3|TRBJ2-3|TRBD2|NA
TGCGCCAGCAGCCACCAGACTAGCGGGAGCACAGATACGCAGTATTTT
CASSHQTSGSTDTQYF
>TRBV4-3|TRBJ2-5|NA|NA
TGCGCCAGCAGCGGGGCAGGTGGGCAAGAGACCCAGTACTTC
CASSGAGGQETQYF
>TRBV6-6|TRBJ2-5|NA|NA
TGTGCCAGCAGTTACACCCAGAGGCCGAGGGAGACCCAGTACTTC
CASSYTQRPRETQYF
>TRBV7-2|TRBJ2-7|NA|NA
TGTGCCAGCAGCTTAGCGCCCGCGGGGAACACCTACGAGCAGTACTTC
CASSLAPAGNTYEQYF
>TRBV6-1|TRBJ2-3|TRBD2|NA
TGTGCCAGCAGTGAAGGAGCGGGAGAGACAGATACGCAGTATTTT
CASSEGAGETDTQYF
>TRBV5-6|TRBJ1-2|TRBD1|NA
TGTGCCAGCAGCGACAGGGCCCGCTATGGCTACACCTTC
CASSDRARYGYTF
>TRBV27|TRBJ1-4|NA|NA
TGTGCCAGCAGTGCCCGGGGGGCAGGGAGTAATGAAAAACTGTTTTTT
CASSARGAGSNEKLFF
>TRBV5-1|TRBJ2-1|TRBD2|NA
TGCGCCAGCAGCCCGCGGGAGAATGAGCAGTTCTTC
CASSPRENEQFF
>TRBV6-5|TRBJ2-7|NA|NA
TGTGCCAGCAGTTACCGGGGGGCCAGCTACGAGCAGTACTTC
CASSYRGASYEQYF
>TRBV9|TRBJ2-7|NA|NA
TGTGCCAGCAGCGTAGGGCAGGGGCCCCCCGGGGGGGAGCAGTACTTC
CASSVGQGPPGGEQYF
>TRBV5-5|TRBJ2-5|NA|NA
TGTGCCAGCAGCTTGGTCGGACTAGAGACCCAGTACTTC
CASSLVGLETQYF
>TRBV30|TRBJ2-1|TRBD2|NA
TGTGCCTGGAGGGGGGCCCTAGCGGGCCCGAACGACAATGAGCAGTTCTTC
CAWRGALAGPNDNEQFF
>TRBV30|TRBJ1-1|TRBD1|NA
TGTGCCTGGACACAGGGGGCAACGCGCACTGAAGCTTTCTTT
CAWTQGATRTEAFF
>TRBV11-2|TRBJ2-2|TRBD1|NA
TGTGCCAGCAGCTCCAGGGGGCCAGGCACCGGGGAGCTGTTTTTT
CASSSRGPGTGELFF
>TRBV28|TRBJ1-5|NA|NA
TGTGCCAGCAGTTTATCCCAGGGTCCAACGAGGAATCAGCCCCAGCATTTT
CASSLSQGPTRNQPQHF